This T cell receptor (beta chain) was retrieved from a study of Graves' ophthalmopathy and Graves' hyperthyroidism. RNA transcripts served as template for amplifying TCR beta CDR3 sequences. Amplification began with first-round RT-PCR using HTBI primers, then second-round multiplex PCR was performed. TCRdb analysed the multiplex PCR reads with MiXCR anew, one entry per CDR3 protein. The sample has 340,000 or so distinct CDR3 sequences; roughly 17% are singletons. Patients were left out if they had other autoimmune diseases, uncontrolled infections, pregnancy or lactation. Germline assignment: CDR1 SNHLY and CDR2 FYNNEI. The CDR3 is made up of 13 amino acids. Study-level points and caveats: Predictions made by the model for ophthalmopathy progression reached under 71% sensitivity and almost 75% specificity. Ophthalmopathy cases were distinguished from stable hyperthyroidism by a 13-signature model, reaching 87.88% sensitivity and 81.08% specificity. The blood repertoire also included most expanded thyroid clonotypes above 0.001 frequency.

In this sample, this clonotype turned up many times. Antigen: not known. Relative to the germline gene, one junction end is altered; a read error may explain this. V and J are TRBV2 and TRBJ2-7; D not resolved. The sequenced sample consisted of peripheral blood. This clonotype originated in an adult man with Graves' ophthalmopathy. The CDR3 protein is CACSSRVSYEQYF. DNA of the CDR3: TGTGCCTGCAGCTCCCGGGTGTCCTACGAGCAGTACTTC.